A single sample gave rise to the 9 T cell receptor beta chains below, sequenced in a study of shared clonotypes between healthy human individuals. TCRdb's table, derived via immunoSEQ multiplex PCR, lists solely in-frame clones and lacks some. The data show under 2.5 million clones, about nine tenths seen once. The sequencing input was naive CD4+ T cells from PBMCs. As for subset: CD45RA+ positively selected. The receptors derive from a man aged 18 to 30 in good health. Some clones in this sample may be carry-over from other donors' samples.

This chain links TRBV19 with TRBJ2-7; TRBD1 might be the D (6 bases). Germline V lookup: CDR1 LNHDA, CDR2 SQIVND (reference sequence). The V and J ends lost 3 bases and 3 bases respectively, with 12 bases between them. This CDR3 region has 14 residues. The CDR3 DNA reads TGTGCCAGTAGTATGGGGCAGGGGAACTACGAGCAGTACTTC. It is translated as CASSMGQGNYEQYF.

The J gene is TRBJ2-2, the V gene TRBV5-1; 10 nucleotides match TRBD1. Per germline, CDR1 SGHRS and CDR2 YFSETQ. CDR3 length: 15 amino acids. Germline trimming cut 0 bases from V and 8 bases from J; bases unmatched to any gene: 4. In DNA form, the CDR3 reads TGCGCCAGCAGCTTGGGCGACAGGGGGCCTGGGGAGCTGTTTTTT. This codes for CASSLGDRGPGELFF.

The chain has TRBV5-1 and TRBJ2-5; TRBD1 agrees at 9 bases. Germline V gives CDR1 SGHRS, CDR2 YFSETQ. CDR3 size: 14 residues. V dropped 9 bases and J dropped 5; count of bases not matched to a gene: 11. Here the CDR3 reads CATRTGAGWETQYF. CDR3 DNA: TGCGCCACCCGGACAGGGGCGGGATGGGAGACCCAGTACTTC. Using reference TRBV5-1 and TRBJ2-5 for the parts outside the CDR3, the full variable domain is KAGVTQTPRYLIKTRGQQVTLSCSPISGHRSVSWYQQTPGQGLQFLFEYFSETQRNKGNFPGRFSGRQFSNSRSEMNVSTLELGDSALYLCATRTGAGWETQYFGPGTRLLVL.

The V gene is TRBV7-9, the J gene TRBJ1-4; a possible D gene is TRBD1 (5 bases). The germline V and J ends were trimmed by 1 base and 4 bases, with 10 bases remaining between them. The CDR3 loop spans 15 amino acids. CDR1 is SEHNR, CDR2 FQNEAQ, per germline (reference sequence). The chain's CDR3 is CASSLGGDHNEKLFF. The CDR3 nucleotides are TGTGCCAGCAGCTTAGGAGGGGACCATAATGAAAAACTGTTTTTT.

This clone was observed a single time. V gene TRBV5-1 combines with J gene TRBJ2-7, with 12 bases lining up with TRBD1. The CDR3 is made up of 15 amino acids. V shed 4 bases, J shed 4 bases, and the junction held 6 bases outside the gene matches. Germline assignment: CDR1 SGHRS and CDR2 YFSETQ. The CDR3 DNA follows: TGCGCCAGCAGCGTCCGGGACAGGGGGCCGTACGAGCAGTACTTC. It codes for CASSVRDRGPYEQYF. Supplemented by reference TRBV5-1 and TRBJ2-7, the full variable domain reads KAGVTQTPRYLIKTRGQQVTLSCSPISGHRSVSWYQQTPGQGLQFLFEYFSETQRNKGNFPGRFSGRQFSNSRSEMNVSTLELGDSALYLCASSVRDRGPYEQYFGPGTRLTVT.

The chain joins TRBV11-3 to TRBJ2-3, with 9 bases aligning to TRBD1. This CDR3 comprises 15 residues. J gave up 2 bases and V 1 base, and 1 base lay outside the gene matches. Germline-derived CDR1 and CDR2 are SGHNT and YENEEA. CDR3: CASSLGTGVTDTQYF. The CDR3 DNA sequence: TGTGCCAGCAGCTTAGGGACAGGGGTCACAGATACGCAGTATTTT.

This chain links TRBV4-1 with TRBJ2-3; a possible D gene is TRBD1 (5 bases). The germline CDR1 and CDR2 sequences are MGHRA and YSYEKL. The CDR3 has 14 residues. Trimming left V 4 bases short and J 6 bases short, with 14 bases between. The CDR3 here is CASSRALGADTQYF. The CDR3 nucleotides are TGCGCCAGCAGCCGGGCCTTAGGGGCGGATACGCAGTATTTT.

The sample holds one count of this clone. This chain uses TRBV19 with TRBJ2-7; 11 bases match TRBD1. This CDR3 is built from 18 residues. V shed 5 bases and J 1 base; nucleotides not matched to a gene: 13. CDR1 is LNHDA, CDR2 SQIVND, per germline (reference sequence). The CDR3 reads CASSGFGQGAVRSYEQYF. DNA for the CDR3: TGTGCCAGTAGTGGATTCGGACAGGGGGCAGTTCGATCCTACGAGCAGTACTTC.

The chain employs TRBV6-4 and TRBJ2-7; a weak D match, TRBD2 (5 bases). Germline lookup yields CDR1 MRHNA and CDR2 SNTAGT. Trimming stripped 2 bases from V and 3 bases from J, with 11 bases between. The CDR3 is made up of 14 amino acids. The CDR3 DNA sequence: TGTGCCAGCAGTGACCCCCGGGATAACTACGAGCAGTACTTC. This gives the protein CASSDPRDNYEQYF.